The T cell receptor beta chain described here comes from a study of T cell responses to AZD1222 COVID-19 vaccine. General observations from the study: Seropositive at baseline were only six AZD1222 recipients. Clonal diversity may have been underestimated in mostly white British donors. Samples come after the peak T cell response, not at day 14.

Points on this clone: Its antigen is not identified.

The germline V gene has CDR1 LNHDA and CDR2 SQIVND (reference sequence). The CDR3 length is 11 residues. V was cut by 4 bases and J by 5 bases, with 5 bases left in between. The repertoire was sequenced with immunoSEQ multiplex PCR; TCRdb's copy has only in-frame clones and lacks some. The sample records approximately 65,000 clones, about 70% being singletons. The sequencing here drew on peripheral blood, taken on day 0 of AZD1222 vaccination. The rearrangement links TRBV19 to TRBJ1-2; D call uncertain. This sequence was found in an adult in good health. The CDR3: CASSTQYGYTF. The DNA of the CDR3 is TGTGCCAGTAGTACTCAGTATGGCTACACCTTC.